Each of the 11 T cell receptor beta chains below was sequenced from the same sample in a study of immune heterogeneity within non-small cell lung tumors. The authors amplified TCR beta CDR3 by multiplex PCR with 32 V and 13 J primers. Each CDR3 protein is one row after TCRdb ran MiXCR on the multiplex PCR reads. This table has fewer than 15,000 distinct CDR3 sequences, under 25% appearing once. Template was bulk tumor genomic DNA, roughly 580 ng per sample. Each primary tumor yielded several biopsies, collected far apart from one another at surgery. Their non-small cell lung cancer was newly diagnosed and untreated, and the patients underwent curative surgery. The sample consisted of lung tumor tissue. Receptors originate from a man aged 60 to 69 with non-small cell lung cancer.

This clonotype showed up just a few times. The V and J genes are TRBV6-1 and TRBJ1-2, with D hard to call. This CDR3 spans 15 amino acids. Trimming left V 6 bases short and J 7 bases short, with 21 bases between. Germline loops: CDR1 MNHNS, CDR2 SASEGT. Written as DNA, the CDR3 is TGTGCCAGCAGCTCCTTTGTCCTAACCTACTCTGGCTACACCTTC. It specifies CASSSFVLTYSGYTF.

This clonotype qualifies as medium-sized (0.01 to 0.1%). J is TRBJ1-1 and V is TRBV6-5; possibly TRBD1 for D (5 bases). Trimming pared 0 bases from V and 2 bases from J, leaving 10 bases between. Germline V gene lookup returns CDR1 MNHEY and CDR2 SVGAGI. This CDR3 region has 15 residues. The CDR3 loop reads CASSYSGRSNTEAFF. DNA for the CDR3: TGTGCCAGCAGTTACTCGGGACGGTCCAACACTGAAGCTTTCTTT.

This clonotype is judged medium-sized (0.01 to 0.1%). The V gene is TRBV30, the J gene TRBJ2-3; TRBD2 is a possible D gene (6 bases). V lost 6 bases to trimming and J lost 1 base, with 14 bases between them. Germline V gene lookup returns CDR1 GTSNPN and CDR2 SVGIG (reference sequence). The CDR3 runs to 14 residues. CDR3 in amino acids: CACTAGLRTDTQYF. The CDR3 coding sequence is TGTGCCTGTACTGCGGGACTTCGCACAGATACGCAGTATTTT.

As to this clonotype: A much larger clone lies a single base off, so this may be a read error. The chain uses TRBV6-1 and TRBJ2-2; D may correspond to TRBD1 or TRBD2 (5 bases each). Germline CDR1 MNHNS, CDR2 SASEGT. Trimming cost V 6 bases and J 3 bases, with 11 bases left between them. This CDR3 has 14 amino acids. Here the CDR3 reads CASRKGPDTGELFF. The CDR3 bases are TGTGCCAGCAGGAAGGGACCGGACACCGGGGAGCTGTTTTTT.

This clonotype appeared a few times. V is TRBV6-1 and J is TRBJ2-2; 8 bases align to TRBD1. V was pared by 5 bases and J by 7 bases, with 3 bases of the junction left unmatched. This CDR3 comprises 13 residues. Germline lookup yields CDR1 MNHNS and CDR2 SASEGT. CDR3 sequence (DNA): TGTGCCAGCAGTAACAGGGGGGTCGGGGAGCTGTTTTTT. This codes for CASSNRGVGELFF.

Relative to its sample, this clonotype is medium-sized. The rearrangement links TRBV6-2 or TRBV6-3 to TRBJ2-3; TRBD2 matches at 8 bases. V dropped 5 bases and J dropped 7; count of bases not matched to a gene: 14. CDR3 length equals 16 residues. The V gene's germline CDR1 is MNHEY and CDR2 SVGEGT. CDR3 bases: TGTGCCAGCAGTAAATACGGGACTAGTGCTTATAATACGCAGTATTTT. Translating gives CASSKYGTSAYNTQYF.

The rearrangement uses TRBV20-1 and TRBJ2-7; perhaps TRBD2 as D (6 bases). The CDR3 loop spans 15 amino acids. Germline assignment: CDR1 DFQATT and CDR2 SNEGSKA (reference sequence). V was pared by 1 base and J by 4 bases, with 17 bases between. The CDR3 bases are TGCAGTGCTAGAGGGAGGGGCGGGATGGATTACGAGCAGTACTTC. It translates to CSARGRGGMDYEQYF.

J is TRBJ1-2 and V is TRBV3-1; TRBD1 agrees at 12 bases. The germline V gene has CDR1 LGHDT and CDR2 YNNKEL (reference sequence). The CDR3 length is 16 residues. J lost 8 bases, V lost 4 bases, and 11 bases had no gene match. The CDR3 bases are TGTGCCAGCAGCCGGGGACAGGGGGCCTCGGGTTCGGGCTACACCTTC. Protein product: CASSRGQGASGSGYTF.

This clonotype came up a few times. The chain links TRBV6-1 to TRBJ2-4; TRBD1 matches 8 bases. The CDR3 totals 19 residues. The germline gives CDR1 MNHNS, CDR2 SASEGT. The J segment lost 9 bases and the V segment lost 4 bases, leaving 23 bases of the junction unmatched. The CDR3 reads CASSVQPTGTGSRSGIQYF. CDR3 nucleotide sequence: TGTGCCAGCAGTGTTCAACCGACCGGGACAGGTTCGAGGTCGGGCATTCAGTACTTC.

This clonotype appeared a few times. This sequence joins TRBV3-1 and TRBJ1-1, with D uncertain. CDR3 length: 14 amino acids. CDR1 LGHDT and CDR2 YNNKEL come from the germline V gene (reference sequence). V lost 1 base to trimming and J lost 4 bases, with 10 bases between them. CDR3 amino acids: CASSQGGRGTEAFF. Here the CDR3 DNA reads TGTGCCAGCAGCCAAGGAGGAAGAGGCACTGAAGCTTTCTTT.

By its share, this clonotype is medium-sized. This chain joins TRBV11-3 and TRBJ2-7; 7 bases are shared with TRBD1. The CDR3 runs to 15 residues. Germline V gene sequence: CDR1 SGHNT, CDR2 YENEEA. J was trimmed by 5 bases and V by 2 bases; bases with no gene match: 9. CDR3 sequence: CASSLWDRKSHEQYF. The CDR3 nucleotides are TGTGCCAGCAGCTTATGGGACAGAAAGTCCCACGAGCAGTACTTC.